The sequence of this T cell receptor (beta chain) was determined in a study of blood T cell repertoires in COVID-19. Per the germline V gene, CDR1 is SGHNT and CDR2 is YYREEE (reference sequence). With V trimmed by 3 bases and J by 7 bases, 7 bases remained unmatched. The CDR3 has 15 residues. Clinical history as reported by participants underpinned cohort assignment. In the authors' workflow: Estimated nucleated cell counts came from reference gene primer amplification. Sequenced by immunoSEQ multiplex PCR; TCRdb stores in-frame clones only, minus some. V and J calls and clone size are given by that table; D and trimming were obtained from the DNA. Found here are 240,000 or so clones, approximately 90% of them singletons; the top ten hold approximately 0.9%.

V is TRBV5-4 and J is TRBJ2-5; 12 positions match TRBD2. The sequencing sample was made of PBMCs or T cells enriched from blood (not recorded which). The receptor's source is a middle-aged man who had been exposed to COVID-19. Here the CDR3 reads CASSSLAGGLGTQYF. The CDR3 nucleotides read TGTGCCAGCAGCTCCCTAGCGGGGGGGCTTGGGACCCAGTACTTC.